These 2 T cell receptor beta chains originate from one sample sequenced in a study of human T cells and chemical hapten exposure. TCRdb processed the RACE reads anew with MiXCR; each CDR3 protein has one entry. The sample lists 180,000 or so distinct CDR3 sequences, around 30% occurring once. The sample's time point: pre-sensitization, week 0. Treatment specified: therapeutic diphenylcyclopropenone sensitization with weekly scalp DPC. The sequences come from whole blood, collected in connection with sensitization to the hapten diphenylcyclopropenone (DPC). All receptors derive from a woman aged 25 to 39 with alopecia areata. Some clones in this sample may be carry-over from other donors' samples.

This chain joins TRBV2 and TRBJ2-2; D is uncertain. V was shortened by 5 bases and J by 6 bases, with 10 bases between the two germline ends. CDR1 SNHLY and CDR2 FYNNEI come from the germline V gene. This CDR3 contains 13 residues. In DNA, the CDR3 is TGTGCCAGCAGTCTTTGGTTTCCCGGGGAGCTGTTTTTT. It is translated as CASSLWFPGELFF.

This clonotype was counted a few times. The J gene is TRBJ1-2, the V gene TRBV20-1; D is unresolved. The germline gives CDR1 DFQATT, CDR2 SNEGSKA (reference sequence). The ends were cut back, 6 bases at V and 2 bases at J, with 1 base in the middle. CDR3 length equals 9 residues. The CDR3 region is CSANYGYTF. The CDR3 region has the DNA TGCAGTGCCAACTATGGCTACACCTTC.